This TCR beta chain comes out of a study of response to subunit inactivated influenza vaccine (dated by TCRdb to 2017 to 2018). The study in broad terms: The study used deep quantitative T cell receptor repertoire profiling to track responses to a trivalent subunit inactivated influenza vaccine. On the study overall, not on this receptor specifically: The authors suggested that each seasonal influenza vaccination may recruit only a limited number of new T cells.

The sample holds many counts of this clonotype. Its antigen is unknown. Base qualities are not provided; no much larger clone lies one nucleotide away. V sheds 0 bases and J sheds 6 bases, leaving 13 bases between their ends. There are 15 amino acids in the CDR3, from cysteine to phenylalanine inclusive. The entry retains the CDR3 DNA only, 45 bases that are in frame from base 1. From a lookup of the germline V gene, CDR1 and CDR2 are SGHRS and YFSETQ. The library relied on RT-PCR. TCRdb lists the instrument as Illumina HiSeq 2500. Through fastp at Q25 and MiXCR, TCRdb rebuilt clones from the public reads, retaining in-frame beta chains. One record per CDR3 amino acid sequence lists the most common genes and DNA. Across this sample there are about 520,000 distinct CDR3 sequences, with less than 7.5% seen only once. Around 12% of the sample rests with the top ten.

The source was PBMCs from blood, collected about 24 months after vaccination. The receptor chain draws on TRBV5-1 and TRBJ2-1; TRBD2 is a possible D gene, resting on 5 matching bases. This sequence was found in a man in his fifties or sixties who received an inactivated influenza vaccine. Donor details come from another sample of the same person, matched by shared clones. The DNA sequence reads TGCGCCAGCAGCTTGGTCGTGTCTGCGGGCAATGAGCAGTTCTTC. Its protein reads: CASSLVVSAGNEQFF.